The rows below give T cell receptor beta chains drawn from one sample of a study of T cell responses to AZD1222 COVID-19 vaccine. Measured with immunoSEQ multiplex PCR; TCRdb has only the in-frame clones, and not every one. The data contain approximately 120,000 clones, roughly 87% of them singletons. Sequencing used peripheral blood, obtained on day 0 of AZD1222 vaccination. These receptors were taken from an adult in good health. Both conserved end residues are part of each CDR3. Each record gives: CDR3 protein, CDR3 DNA, J gene, D gene, V gene, clone size. A D gene is named only where the DNA matches it firmly. For some rows the clone size is stated as once, few or many, or as a class when expanded; others skip it.

CDR3 protein: CASMEQGGNTIYF
CDR3 DNA: TGTGCCAGCATGGAGCAGGGTGGAAACACCATATATTTT
J gene: TRBJ1-3
D gene: -
V gene: TRBV21-1
clone size: -

CDR3 protein: CASSLAAGANNEKLFF
CDR3 DNA: TGCGCCAGCAGCTTGGCAGCAGGGGCCAATAATGAAAAACTGTTTTTT
J gene: TRBJ1-4
D gene: -
V gene: TRBV5-1
clone size: once

CDR3 protein: CASSLATSGGGTDTQYF
CDR3 DNA: TGTGCCAGCAGCCTGGCGACTAGCGGGGGAGGCACAGATACGCAGTATTTT
J gene: TRBJ2-3
D gene: TRBD2
V gene: TRBV3-1/TRBV3-2
clone size: -

CDR3 protein: CASSPRNTEAFF
CDR3 DNA: TGTGCCAGCTCACCCAGGAACACTGAAGCTTTCTTT
J gene: TRBJ1-1
D gene: -
V gene: TRBV18
clone size: -

CDR3 protein: CASSLEQGLLYGYTF
CDR3 DNA: TGTGCCAGCAGTTTAGAACAGGGACTTCTTTATGGCTACACCTTC
J gene: TRBJ1-2
D gene: -
V gene: TRBV28
clone size: -

CDR3 protein: CASSQEGPGSYEQYF
CDR3 DNA: TGTGCCAGCAGCCAAGAGGGACCTGGGTCCTACGAGCAGTACTTC
J gene: TRBJ2-7
D gene: -
V gene: TRBV3-1/TRBV3-2
clone size: -

CDR3 protein: CASGDRVGGEQYF
CDR3 DNA: TGTGCCAGCGGAGACAGGGTGGGTGGCGAGCAGTACTTC
J gene: TRBJ2-7
D gene: TRBD1
V gene: TRBV19
clone size: -

CDR3 protein: CASSAGAGALGNEQFF
CDR3 DNA: TGTGCCAGCAGCGCAGGGGCGGGGGCCCTGGGGAATGAGCAGTTCTTC
J gene: TRBJ2-1
D gene: -
V gene: TRBV9
clone size: once

CDR3 protein: CASSFRLDATF
CDR3 DNA: TGTGCCAGCAGTTTCCGACTTGATGCCACCTTC
J gene: TRBJ1-2
D gene: -
V gene: TRBV6-6
clone size: -

CDR3 protein: CASSLSGGTRNEQFF
CDR3 DNA: TGTGCCAGCAGCTTATCTGGTGGGACCAGAAATGAGCAGTTCTTC
J gene: TRBJ2-1
D gene: -
V gene: TRBV11-2
clone size: -

CDR3 protein: CASSVQRPGTDTQYF
CDR3 DNA: TGTGCCAGCAGTGTCCAGCGGCCTGGCACAGATACGCAGTATTTT
J gene: TRBJ2-3
D gene: -
V gene: TRBV2
clone size: -

CDR3 protein: CASSQGGTGGYEQYF
CDR3 DNA: TGTGCCAGCAGCCAGGGCGGGACAGGGGGTTACGAGCAGTACTTC
J gene: TRBJ2-7
D gene: TRBD1
V gene: TRBV4-2
clone size: -

CDR3 protein: CASSYRLDNYEQYF
CDR3 DNA: TGTGCCAGCAGTTACCGCCTCGATAACTACGAGCAGTACTTC
J gene: TRBJ2-7
D gene: -
V gene: TRBV6-5
clone size: -

CDR3 protein: CASSSQSGGSGSIYEQYF
CDR3 DNA: TGTGCCAGCAGCTCCCAATCTGGTGGTAGCGGGAGTATCTACGAGCAGTACTTC
J gene: TRBJ2-7
D gene: TRBD2
V gene: TRBV7-8
clone size: -

CDR3 protein: CATSASSGNQETQYF
CDR3 DNA: TGTGCCACCAGTGCTTCTAGCGGGAACCAAGAGACCCAGTACTTC
J gene: TRBJ2-5
D gene: TRBD2
V gene: TRBV24-1
clone size: -

CDR3 protein: CASSSLTVEGADTQYF
CDR3 DNA: TGTGCCAGCAGCTCGTTGACGGTTGAAGGGGCAGATACGCAGTATTTT
J gene: TRBJ2-3
D gene: -
V gene: TRBV5-6
clone size: -

CDR3 protein: CAISDRPEAPMNTEAFF
CDR3 DNA: TGTGCCATCAGTGATCGGCCGGAGGCTCCCATGAACACTGAAGCTTTCTTT
J gene: TRBJ1-1
D gene: -
V gene: TRBV10-3
clone size: -

CDR3 protein: CASSTTLGVQYF
CDR3 DNA: TGCGCCAGCAGCACAACATTGGGGGTCCAGTACTTC
J gene: TRBJ2-4
D gene: -
V gene: TRBV5-1
clone size: -

CDR3 protein: CASSLDSGGTDTQYF
CDR3 DNA: TGTGCCAGCAGCTTGGACAGCGGAGGCACAGATACGCAGTATTTT
J gene: TRBJ2-3
D gene: -
V gene: TRBV5-8
clone size: -

CDR3 protein: CASSLGTSGVQETQYF
CDR3 DNA: TGCGCCAGCAGCTTGGGGACTAGCGGGGTCCAAGAGACCCAGTACTTC
J gene: TRBJ2-5
D gene: TRBD2
V gene: TRBV5-1
clone size: -

CDR3 protein: CASSPLFQGEGEQFF
CDR3 DNA: TGTGCCAGCTCACCACTCTTCCAGGGAGAGGGTGAGCAGTTCTTC
J gene: TRBJ2-1
D gene: -
V gene: TRBV18
clone size: few

CDR3 protein: CAWSVPGQGFYEQYF
CDR3 DNA: TGTGCCTGGAGTGTTCCAGGACAGGGGTTCTACGAGCAGTACTTC
J gene: TRBJ2-7
D gene: TRBD1
V gene: TRBV30
clone size: -

CDR3 protein: CASSPPRDTEAFF
CDR3 DNA: TGTGCCAGCAGTCCTCCCCGAGACACTGAAGCTTTCTTT
J gene: TRBJ1-1
D gene: -
V gene: TRBV12-3/TRBV12-4
clone size: -

CDR3 protein: CASSSWLGRETGELFF
CDR3 DNA: TGTGCCAGCAGCTCCTGGCTGGGGAGGGAAACCGGGGAGCTGTTTTTT
J gene: TRBJ2-2
D gene: TRBD2
V gene: TRBV11-2
clone size: -

CDR3 protein: CASSEEAGGQETQYF
CDR3 DNA: TGTGCCAGCAGTGAAGAGGCAGGGGGCCAAGAGACCCAGTACTTC
J gene: TRBJ2-5
D gene: TRBD1
V gene: TRBV6-1
clone size: -

CDR3 protein: CAISGTTGRIVGYTF
CDR3 DNA: TGTGCCATCAGTGGGACGACAGGGCGGATTGTAGGCTACACCTTC
J gene: TRBJ1-2
D gene: TRBD1
V gene: TRBV10-3
clone size: -

CDR3 protein: CASSSSSTGMGEAFF
CDR3 DNA: TGTGCCAGCAGTTCATCCTCGACAGGTATGGGGGAAGCTTTCTTT
J gene: TRBJ1-1
D gene: -
V gene: TRBV28
clone size: -

CDR3 protein: CASRSGTGGNQPQHF
CDR3 DNA: TGCGCCAGCAGGTCCGGGACAGGGGGCAATCAGCCCCAGCATTTT
J gene: TRBJ1-5
D gene: TRBD1
V gene: TRBV10-2
clone size: -

CDR3 protein: CASSQATTIDRRGYTF
CDR3 DNA: TGCGCCAGCAGCCAAGCGACTACAATTGACAGGCGGGGCTACACCTTC
J gene: TRBJ1-2
D gene: -
V gene: TRBV4-1
clone size: -

CDR3 protein: CSAMTGRNSPLHF
CDR3 DNA: TGCAGCGCAATGACAGGGCGTAATTCACCCCTCCACTTT
J gene: TRBJ1-6
D gene: TRBD1
V gene: TRBV29-1
clone size: -

CDR3 protein: CASRSLADREQYF
CDR3 DNA: TGTGCCAGCAGATCCCTAGCCGACAGAGAACAGTACTTC
J gene: TRBJ2-5
D gene: -
V gene: TRBV11-2
clone size: -

CDR3 protein: CASSESRGLAGDEQFF
CDR3 DNA: TGCGCCAGCAGTGAGTCGAGGGGACTAGCGGGAGATGAGCAGTTCTTC
J gene: TRBJ2-1
D gene: TRBD2
V gene: TRBV10-1
clone size: -

CDR3 protein: CASSTPTGAQHF
CDR3 DNA: TGTGCCAGCAGCACCCCGACAGGGGCCCAGCATTTT
J gene: TRBJ1-5
D gene: TRBD1
V gene: TRBV7-2
clone size: -

CDR3 protein: CASSKQYEQYF
CDR3 DNA: TGTGCCAGCAGCAAACAGTACGAGCAGTACTTC
J gene: TRBJ2-7
D gene: -
V gene: TRBV13
clone size: -

CDR3 protein: CAWIYRGYTEAFF
CDR3 DNA: TGTGCCTGGATATACAGGGGATACACTGAAGCTTTCTTT
J gene: TRBJ1-1
D gene: TRBD1
V gene: TRBV30
clone size: -

CDR3 protein: CASSANRGGGYYGYTF
CDR3 DNA: TGTGCCAGCAGTGCGAACAGGGGTGGGGGGTACTATGGCTACACCTTC
J gene: TRBJ1-2
D gene: TRBD1
V gene: TRBV2
clone size: -

CDR3 protein: CASLGAGGRNEQFF
CDR3 DNA: TGTGCCAGCCTCGGGGCAGGGGGGAGGAATGAGCAGTTCTTC
J gene: TRBJ2-1
D gene: -
V gene: TRBV28
clone size: -

CDR3 protein: CASSEGGTLGQETQYF
CDR3 DNA: TGTGCCAGCAGCGAGGGAGGGACGTTGGGACAAGAGACCCAGTACTTC
J gene: TRBJ2-5
D gene: TRBD2
V gene: TRBV9
clone size: -

CDR3 protein: CATSDNLAGVSYNEQFF
CDR3 DNA: TGTGCCACCAGTGATAACCTAGCGGGAGTGTCCTACAATGAGCAGTTCTTC
J gene: TRBJ2-1
D gene: TRBD2
V gene: TRBV24-1
clone size: -

CDR3 protein: CASSLRGNYGYTF
CDR3 DNA: TGTGCCAGCAGTTTGAGGGGGAACTATGGCTACACCTTC
J gene: TRBJ1-2
D gene: -
V gene: TRBV6-6
clone size: -

CDR3 protein: CASSSRGSNTEAFF
CDR3 DNA: TGTGCCAGTAGTAGTCGGGGGTCAAACACTGAAGCTTTCTTT
J gene: TRBJ1-1
D gene: -
V gene: TRBV19
clone size: once

CDR3 protein: CASSLDDPVIYGYTF
CDR3 DNA: TGCGCCAGCAGCTTGGATGACCCGGTCATCTATGGCTACACCTTC
J gene: TRBJ1-2
D gene: -
V gene: TRBV5-1
clone size: -

CDR3 protein: CASSQDLRGNQPQHF
CDR3 DNA: TGCGCCAGCAGCCAAGATCTAAGGGGCAATCAGCCCCAGCATTTT
J gene: TRBJ1-5
D gene: -
V gene: TRBV4-1
clone size: -

CDR3 protein: CAWSAGETQYF
CDR3 DNA: TGTGCCTGGAGTGCCGGCGAGACCCAGTACTTC
J gene: TRBJ2-5
D gene: -
V gene: TRBV30
clone size: -

CDR3 protein: CAWDPPAGNPNYGYTF
CDR3 DNA: TGTGCCTGGGACCCTCCCGCAGGGAATCCTAACTATGGCTACACCTTC
J gene: TRBJ1-2
D gene: -
V gene: TRBV30
clone size: -

CDR3 protein: CASSYSDSEEYF
CDR3 DNA: TGTGCCAGCAGTTACTCTGACAGCGAAGAGTACTTC
J gene: TRBJ2-5
D gene: -
V gene: TRBV6-7
clone size: -

CDR3 protein: CASSYRTSGGDTQYF
CDR3 DNA: TGTGCCAGCAGTTACCGGACTAGCGGGGGAGATACGCAGTATTTT
J gene: TRBJ2-3
D gene: TRBD2
V gene: TRBV6-6
clone size: -

CDR3 protein: CASSQAPNTEAFF
CDR3 DNA: TGTGCCAGCAGCCAAGCGCCGAACACTGAAGCTTTCTTT
J gene: TRBJ1-1
D gene: -
V gene: TRBV3-1/TRBV3-2
clone size: -

CDR3 protein: CSVDSRGGSGYTF
CDR3 DNA: TGCAGCGTTGATTCCAGGGGCGGGAGTGGCTACACCTTC
J gene: TRBJ1-2
D gene: -
V gene: TRBV29-1
clone size: -

CDR3 protein: CASSLGQGGPYEQYF
CDR3 DNA: TGTGCCAGCAGCTTAGGACAGGGGGGCCCTTACGAGCAGTACTTC
J gene: TRBJ2-7
D gene: TRBD1
V gene: TRBV7-2
clone size: -